The clone carrying this T cell receptor (beta chain) was recorded many times. These data come from a study of blood T cell repertoires in COVID-19. Study in general: Some COVID-19 samples were acute and others convalescent; all came from the United States, Italy and Spain. T cells, B-cell-depleted T cells, or PBMCs supplied cDNA or gDNA.

This CDR3 contains 13 residues. V was trimmed by 11 bases and J by 2 bases, leaving 14 bases between them. Germline V gives CDR1 MGHDK, CDR2 SYGVNS. Authors' methods: The authors estimated nucleated cell counts from reference gene primer amplification. Data came from immunoSEQ multiplex PCR; TCRdb stores just in-frame clones and leaves some out. D and trimming were read from the DNA, whereas the V and J calls and clone size are those reported in that table. This sample yields 200,000 to 250,000 clones, of which over 60% are seen a single time; 5.5% to 8.5% belongs to the top ten. The J gene is TRBJ2-3, the V gene TRBV25-1; D unclear. This receptor was identified in a woman aged 70 to 79 with acute or convalescent COVID-19. Material for sequencing was peripheral blood. The CDR3 loop reads CAAGLALTDTQYF. The CDR3 DNA is TGTGCCGCCGGCTTAGCCCTCACAGATACGCAGTATTTT. Full variable domain (remainder filled in from reference TRBV25-1 and TRBJ2-3): EADIYQTPRYLVIGTGKKITLECSQTMGHDKMYWYQQDPGMELHLIHYSYGVNSTEKGDLSSESTVSRIRTEHFPLTLESARPSHTSQYLCAAGLALTDTQYFGPGTRLTVL.